This TCR beta chain was captured in a study of T cells in women clearing cervical HPV infection. In germline, CDR1 is MNHNS, CDR2 SASEGT. This CDR3 contains 16 residues. The trim removed 3 bases at V and 7 bases at J, leaving 7 bases unmatched. Concerning this clone itself: The read gets to within 3 residues of the CDR3 end, and the germline J gene fills in the rest.

The table came from immunoSEQ multiplex PCR; TCRdb's copy has only in-frame clones and leaves some out. The specimen's table records 25,000 to 35,000 clones. Sequencing used blood buffy coat. The V gene is TRBV6-1, the J gene TRBJ1-5; 12 nucleotides agree with TRBD1. This clonotype originated in a woman aged 18 to 75 with a cervical HPV16 infection that either progressed to CIN3+ or cleared (not recorded which). The part of the CDR3 DNA that was read is TGTGCCAGCAGTGAGGGACAGGGGGCATTGGGCCAGCCC. Encoded protein: CASSEGQGALGQP. The CDR3 in full is CASSEGQGALGQPQHF.